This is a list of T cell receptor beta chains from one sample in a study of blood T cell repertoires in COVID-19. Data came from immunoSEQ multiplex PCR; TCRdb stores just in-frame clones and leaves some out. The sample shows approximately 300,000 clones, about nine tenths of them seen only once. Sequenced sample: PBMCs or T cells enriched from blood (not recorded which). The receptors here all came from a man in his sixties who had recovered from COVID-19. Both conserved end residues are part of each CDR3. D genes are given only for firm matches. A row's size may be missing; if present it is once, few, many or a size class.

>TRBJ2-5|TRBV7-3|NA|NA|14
TGTGCCAGCAGCCCCACAGGGTCTCAAGAGACCCAGTACTTC
CASSPTGSQETQYF
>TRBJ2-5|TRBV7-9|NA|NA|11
TGTGCCAGCAGCGACCGACGGGAAAAGTACTTC
CASSDRREKYF
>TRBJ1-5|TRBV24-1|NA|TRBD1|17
TGTGCCACCAGTGATTCGCGACAGGGGATGAGCAATCAGCCCCAGCATTTT
CATSDSRQGMSNQPQHF
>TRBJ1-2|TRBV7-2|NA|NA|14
TGTGCCAGCAGCTTGGGCCGAGGGCTCTATGGCTACACCTTC
CASSLGRGLYGYTF
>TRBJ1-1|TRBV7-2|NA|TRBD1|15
TGTGCCAGCAGCTTGGAACAGGGGTTATACACTGAAGCTTTCTTT
CASSLEQGLYTEAFF
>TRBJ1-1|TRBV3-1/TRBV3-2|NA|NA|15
TGTGCCAGCAGCCAAGCGGCCGGAGAGAACACTGAAGCTTTCTTT
CASSQAAGENTEAFF
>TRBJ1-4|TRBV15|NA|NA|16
TGTGCCACCAGCAGAGATTGGCCGTCCCCTAATGAAAAACTGTTTTTT
CATSRDWPSPNEKLFF
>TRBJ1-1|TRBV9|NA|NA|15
TGTGCCAGCACCCCGAGGGGGGGCATGAACACTGAAGCTTTCTTT
CASTPRGGMNTEAFF
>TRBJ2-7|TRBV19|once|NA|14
TGTGCCAGTAGTGAGGACAGGTCGGACTATGAGCAGTACTTC
CASSEDRSDYEQYF
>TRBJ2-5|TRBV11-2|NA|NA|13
TGTGCCAGCAGCCCAGGACTAAAAGAGACCCAGTACTTC
CASSPGLKETQYF
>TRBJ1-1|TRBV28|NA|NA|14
TGTGCCAGCAGTTTTAGGAGGAAGGTACCTGAAGCTTTCTTT
CASSFRRKVPEAFF
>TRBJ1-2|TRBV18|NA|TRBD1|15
TGTGCCAGCTCACCCCGGATCGGACAGGGCTATGGCTACACCTTC
CASSPRIGQGYGYTF
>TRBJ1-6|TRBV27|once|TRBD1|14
TGTGCCAGCAGTTGGACAGGGAGGGTGTCACCCCTCCACTTT
CASSWTGRVSPLHF
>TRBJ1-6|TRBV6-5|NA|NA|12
TGTGCCAGCAGTCGGGGGTATTCACCCCTCCACTTT
CASSRGYSPLHF
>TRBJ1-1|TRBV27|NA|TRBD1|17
TGTGCCAGCAGTCCAGGACAGGGGGCGTTGGAAAACACTGAAGCTTTCTTT
CASSPGQGALENTEAFF
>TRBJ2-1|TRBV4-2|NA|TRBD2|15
TGTGCCAGCAGCAGGAGCGGGAGGGCCGGCAATGAGCAGTTCTTC
CASSRSGRAGNEQFF
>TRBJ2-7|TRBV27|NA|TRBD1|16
TGTGCCAGCAGTTTATTGGGCAGGGGGCAGGTAGACGAGCAGTACTTC
CASSLLGRGQVDEQYF
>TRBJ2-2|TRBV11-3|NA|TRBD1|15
TGTGCCAGCGGCCCCGGGACAGGGGCGTCCGGGGAGCTGTTTTTT
CASGPGTGASGELFF
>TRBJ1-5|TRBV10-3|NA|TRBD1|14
TGTGCCATCAGTGCGGGACAGGGCTATCAGCCCCAGCATTTT
CAISAGQGYQPQHF
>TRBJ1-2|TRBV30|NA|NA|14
TGTGCCTGGAGTTTTAACAGGGAAAACTATGGCTACACCTTC
CAWSFNRENYGYTF
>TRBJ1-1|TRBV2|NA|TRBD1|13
TGTGCCAGCGGCGGACAGGGTGGGACTGAAGCTTTCTTT
CASGGQGGTEAFF
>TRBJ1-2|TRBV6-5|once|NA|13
TGTGCCAGCAGCCGAAGCCCTAACTATGGCTACACCTTC
CASSRSPNYGYTF